The rows below give T cell receptor beta chains drawn from one sample of a study of blood T cell repertoires in COVID-19. This table comes from immunoSEQ multiplex PCR, and its TCRdb copy is limited to in-frame clones, with some not included. Of 130,000 to 150,000 clones in the sample, about 85% were seen once. The material sequenced was peripheral blood. The origin of the receptors is a woman aged 70-85 years with COVID-19, enrolled during active disease. Each CDR3 is given with its conserved first and last residue. Each record gives: J gene, D gene, clone size, V gene, CDR3 DNA, CDR3 protein. A D gene is named only where the DNA matches it firmly. Clone size, where shown, is once, few, many, or a class for clones that have expanded.

TRBJ2-5	TRBD2	-	TRBV7-8	TGTGCCAGCAGCTTAGATGCCGGGACTAGCGGGGGGGCCGTAGAGACCCAGTACTTC	CASSLDAGTSGGAVETQYF
TRBJ1-1	-	-	TRBV10-3	TGTGCCACCACGTATGGAGGCACTGAAGCTTTCTTT	CATTYGGTEAFF
TRBJ1-1	TRBD1	-	TRBV3-1/TRBV3-2	TGTGCCAGCAGCAATACAGGGGGAGTCACTGAAGCTTTCTTT	CASSNTGGVTEAFF
TRBJ2-7	TRBD2	-	TRBV28	TGTGCCAGCAGTTTAGTGGCTAGCGGCTCCTACGAGCAGTACTTC	CASSLVASGSYEQYF
TRBJ2-2	TRBD2	-	TRBV6-1	TGTGCCAGCAGTGCGAGCGGGGCCTCGAACACCGGGGAGCTGTTTTTT	CASSASGASNTGELFF
TRBJ1-3	-	-	TRBV21-1	TGTGCCAGCCCCCTGAAAACAGGGGCTGGAAACACCATATATTTT	CASPLKTGAGNTIYF
TRBJ1-6	-	-	TRBV3-1/TRBV3-2	TGTGCCAGCAGCCAAGGTCCAGGATCAGAATCACCCCTCCACTTT	CASSQGPGSESPLHF
TRBJ1-1	-	-	TRBV2	TGTGCCAGCAGTGAAGCGTTTGTATCCACTGAAGCTTTCTTT	CASSEAFVSTEAFF
TRBJ2-6	TRBD2	-	TRBV7-2	TGTGCCAGCAGCTTAATGGGAGGGCCCATCGCGGGGGCCAACGTCCTGACTTTC	CASSLMGGPIAGANVLTF
TRBJ2-1	TRBD2	-	TRBV9	TGTGCCAGCAGCGTAGACACTAGCGGGGGGGTTAAGGATGAGCAGTTCTTC	CASSVDTSGGVKDEQFF
TRBJ2-7	-	-	TRBV5-4	TGTGCCAGCAGCAATATTCCCGGACAAGACTACGAGCAGTACTTC	CASSNIPGQDYEQYF
TRBJ1-2	TRBD1	-	TRBV15	TGTGCCACCGCGAGGACAGGGCTGAACTATGGCTACACCTTC	CATARTGLNYGYTF
TRBJ2-5	-	-	TRBV7-2	TGTGCCAGCAGCTTGGGGGTTGGTAGCGGTGTGGAGACCCAGTACTTC	CASSLGVGSGVETQYF
TRBJ2-7	TRBD1	-	TRBV29-1	TGCAGCGCAGGGACAGGGAATCGCGAGCAGTACTTC	CSAGTGNREQYF
TRBJ2-7	TRBD2	few	TRBV3-1/TRBV3-2	TGTGCCAGCAGCCGAAAATCTAGCGGTCCCTACGAGCAGTACTTC	CASSRKSSGPYEQYF
TRBJ1-2	-	-	TRBV29-1	TGCAGCGCTGGGGGGGACCCTGGCGCTGGGGGCTACACCTTC	CSAGGDPGAGGYTF
TRBJ1-6	-	few	TRBV7-9	TGTGCCAGCAGCCAGAGCGGTATCTATTCACCCCTCCACTTT	CASSQSGIYSPLHF
TRBJ1-6	-	-	TRBV3-1/TRBV3-2	TGTGCCAGCAGCCAAGTAGCGGGAGGCTCACCCCTCCACTTT	CASSQVAGGSPLHF
TRBJ1-4	-	-	TRBV28	TGTGCCGGAGGTCTTGGGGAAAAACTGTTTTTT	CAGGLGEKLFF
TRBJ1-6	-	-	TRBV6-2/TRBV6-3	TGTGCCAGCAGCACAAACAGGAATACTAATTCACCCCTCCACTTT	CASSTNRNTNSPLHF
TRBJ2-3	TRBD2	-	TRBV5-4	TGTGCCAGCAGTCTAGCGGGGAACACAGATACGCAGTATTTT	CASSLAGNTDTQYF
TRBJ1-1	-	-	TRBV24-1	TGTGCCACCAGTGATTCGGGGGGGAACACTGAAGCTTTCTTT	CATSDSGGNTEAFF
TRBJ2-7	-	-	TRBV3-1/TRBV3-2	TGTGCCAGCAGCCACCGCCGACAGTTCTCGAGCTCCTACGAGCAGTACTTC	CASSHRRQFSSSYEQYF
TRBJ2-2	-	-	TRBV28	TGTGCCAGCAGTTTATATGGGGGGTCCGGGGAGCTGTTTTTT	CASSLYGGSGELFF
TRBJ2-7	-	-	TRBV29-1	TGCAGCGTTACACTCGGAGGTCCGGCGGGTTTCGACGAGCAGTACTTC	CSVTLGGPAGFDEQYF
TRBJ1-4	TRBD1	-	TRBV7-2	TGTGCCAGCAGCATGAACAGGGGCCGAGGTAATGAAAAACTGTTTTTT	CASSMNRGRGNEKLFF